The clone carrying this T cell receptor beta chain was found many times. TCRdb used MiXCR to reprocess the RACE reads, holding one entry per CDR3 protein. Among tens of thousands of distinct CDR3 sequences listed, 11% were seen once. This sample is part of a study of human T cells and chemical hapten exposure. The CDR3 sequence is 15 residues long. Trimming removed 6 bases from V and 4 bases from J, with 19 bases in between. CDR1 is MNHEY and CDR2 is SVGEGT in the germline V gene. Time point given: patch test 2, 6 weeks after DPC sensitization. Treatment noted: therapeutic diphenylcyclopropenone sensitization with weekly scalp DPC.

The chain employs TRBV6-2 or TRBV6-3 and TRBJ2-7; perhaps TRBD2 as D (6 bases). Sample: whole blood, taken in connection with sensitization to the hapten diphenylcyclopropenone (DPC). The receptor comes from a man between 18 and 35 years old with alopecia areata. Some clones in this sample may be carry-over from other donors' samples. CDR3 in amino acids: CASSPGTPTLYEQYF. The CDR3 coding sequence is TGTGCCAGCAGCCCCGGGACTCCAACCCTTTACGAGCAGTACTTC.